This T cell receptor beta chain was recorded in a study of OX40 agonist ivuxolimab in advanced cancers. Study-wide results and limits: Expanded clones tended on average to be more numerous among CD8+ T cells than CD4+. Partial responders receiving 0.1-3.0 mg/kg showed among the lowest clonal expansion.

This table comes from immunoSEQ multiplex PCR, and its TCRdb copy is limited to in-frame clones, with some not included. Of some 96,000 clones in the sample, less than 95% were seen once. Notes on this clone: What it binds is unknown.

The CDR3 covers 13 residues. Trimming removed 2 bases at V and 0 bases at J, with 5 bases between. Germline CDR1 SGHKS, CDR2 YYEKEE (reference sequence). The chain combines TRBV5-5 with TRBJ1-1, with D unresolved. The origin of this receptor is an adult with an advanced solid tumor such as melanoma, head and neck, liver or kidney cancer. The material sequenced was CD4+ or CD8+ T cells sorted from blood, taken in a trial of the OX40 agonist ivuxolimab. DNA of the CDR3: TGTGCCAGCAGCTTCCAAATGAACACTGAAGCTTTCTTT. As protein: CASSFQMNTEAFF.